These T cell receptor beta chains were read from a single sample in a study of CD8 T cells in ankylosing spondylitis. MiXCR, run by TCRdb on the 5' RACE reads, gives a single entry per CDR3 protein. The data contain some 140,000 distinct CDR3 sequences, about an eighth of them seen just once; the ten biggest clones take up roughly 4.3%. The sequenced material came from blood, either unsorted or a sorted T cell fraction (not recorded which). Every receptor here comes from a female donor with ankylosing spondylitis or in good health (not recorded which). CDR3s include the opening cysteine and the closing phenylalanine or tryptophan. A D gene is named only where the DNA matches it firmly. Clone size is shown for a subset of rows, as once, few, many or a class of expanded clone.

>TRBJ2-2|few|TRBV29-1|.
TGCAGCGTTGGCACTAGAAATACCGGGGAGCTGTTTTTT
CSVGTRNTGELFF
>TRBJ2-7|many|TRBV6-2/TRBV6-3|.
TGTGCCAGCAGTTACAGCTCCTACGAGCAGTACTTC
CASSYSSYEQYF
>TRBJ1-1|many|TRBV7-2|.
TGTGCCAGCAGCTTCGGTAGGGGGTATTCGAGTACTGAAGCTTTCTTT
CASSFGRGYSSTEAFF
>TRBJ2-5|many|TRBV20-1|.
TGCAGTGCTGGGAGGACGGGACAGTACCAAGAGACCCAGTACTTC
CSAGRTGQYQETQYF
>TRBJ1-2|few|TRBV7-9|.
TGTGCCAGCAGCTTCGACTTCAGTGGCGTTCCCTATGGCTACACCTTC
CASSFDFSGVPYGYTF
>TRBJ2-1|few|TRBV5-5|.
TGTGCCAGCAGCGCGGGACTCGCCTCCTACAATGAGCAGTTCTTC
CASSAGLASYNEQFF
>TRBJ2-7|few|TRBV5-1|.
TGCGCCAGCAGCTCCGGGGGATTCTACGAGCAGTACTTC
CASSSGGFYEQYF
>TRBJ2-1|few|TRBV7-9|TRBD2
TGTGCCAGCAGCTTAGCGCTCCTAGCGGGCTACAATGAGCAGTTCTTC
CASSLALLAGYNEQFF
>TRBJ2-7|many|TRBV5-1|TRBD1
TGCGCCAGCAGCGCAGACAGGGGAATCTCCTACGAGCAGTACTTC
CASSADRGISYEQYF
>TRBJ2-1|few|TRBV6-2/TRBV6-3|.
TGTGCCAGCAGCACCCCCTCATCCGGCGGCAGCTCCTACAATGAGCAGTTCTTC
CASSTPSSGGSSYNEQFF
>TRBJ2-5|.|TRBV7-9|.
TGTGCCAGCAGCATGGACGTGGTTTGGGAGACCCAGTACTTC
CASSMDVVWETQYF
>TRBJ1-1|.|TRBV28|.
TGTGCCACCTTTGTCTGGGTCCCCACTGAAGCTTTCTTT
CATFVWVPTEAFF
>TRBJ1-2|many|TRBV14|TRBD1
TGTGCCAGCAGCCCTCGGACAGGGAACGGCTACACCTTC
CASSPRTGNGYTF
>TRBJ2-1|many|TRBV6-1|TRBD1
TGTGCCAGCAGTGAAGGGGGGTACAGGGGTACGAATGAGCAGTTCTTC
CASSEGGYRGTNEQFF
>TRBJ1-5|many|TRBV30|.
TGTGCCTGGAGTGTAGCGCAGACAAATCAGCCCCAGCATTTT
CAWSVAQTNQPQHF
>TRBJ1-2|.|TRBV27|.
TGTGCCAGCGGGGACGAGCAGGGTGGCTACACCTTC
CASGDEQGGYTF
>TRBJ1-3|many|TRBV5-1|.
TGCGCCAGCAGCCCTGCGGGCAACTCTGGAAACACCATATATTTT
CASSPAGNSGNTIYF
>TRBJ2-1|few|TRBV11-3|TRBD2
TGTGCCAGCAGTCAACTAGCGTCCGGCGGGGGTGAGCAGTTCTTC
CASSQLASGGGEQFF
>TRBJ2-3|many|TRBV9|.
TGTGCCAGCAGCCCAGGAATCGATACGCAGTATTTT
CASSPGIDTQYF
>TRBJ1-1|.|TRBV7-9|.
TGTGCCAGCAGCTTGGGAGGAGTCCTTGAAGCTTTCTTT
CASSLGGVLEAFF
>TRBJ1-5|many|TRBV13|TRBD1
TGTGCCAGCAGCTTAGGCGGACGGACAGGGGATCAGCCCCAGCATTTT
CASSLGGRTGDQPQHF
>TRBJ2-2|many|TRBV10-1|TRBD2
TGCGCCAGCAGCAATCCTAGCGGGGTCGGCGCCGGGGAGCTGTTTTTT
CASSNPSGVGAGELFF
>TRBJ2-2|few|TRBV20-1|TRBD2
TGCAGTGCTAGAGGTGCTAGCGGGAACACCGGGGAGCTGTTTTTT
CSARGASGNTGELFF
>TRBJ1-1|many|TRBV9|TRBD1
TGTGCCAGCAGCGCCCGACAGGGTTTCGACACTGAAGCTTTCTTT
CASSARQGFDTEAFF
>TRBJ2-3|.|TRBV6-2/TRBV6-3|.
TGTGCCAGCAGGGACCTCCCGGCGGATACGCAGTATTTT
CASRDLPADTQYF
>TRBJ2-1|many|TRBV24-1|TRBD2
TGTGCCACCAGTGATTTGGCGGGAGGGGTCTACAATGAGCAGTTCTTC
CATSDLAGGVYNEQFF
>TRBJ1-5|many|TRBV20-1|.
TGCAGTGCTAGTGGGCAGAACAATCAGCCCCAGCATTTT
CSASGQNNQPQHF
>TRBJ2-3|few|TRBV7-9|TRBD2
TGTGCCAGCAGCGGTCGACTAGCGCGGAACCCAGATACGCAGTATTTT
CASSGRLARNPDTQYF
>TRBJ2-2|many|TRBV6-2/TRBV6-3|TRBD1
TGTGCCAGCAGTTACGGAGGCAGGGGGCTTATTGGGGAGCTGTTTTTT
CASSYGGRGLIGELFF
>TRBJ2-2|few|TRBV7-2|.
TGTGCCAGCAGCGCCCCCGCGAACACCGGGGAGCTGTTTTTT
CASSAPANTGELFF